Included here is one T cell receptor beta chain sequence, with context. Its antigen remains undetermined. Base qualities are missing; no much larger clone stands one base away. The sample's time point label, decoded: pretreatment peripheral blood. A total of 25 to 30 patients with locally advanced or metastatic urothelial carcinoma, treated at Memorial Sloan Kettering on a trial protocol, made up the cohort. Peripheral blood mononuclear cells were collected from each patient pretreatment and during treatment, giving between 1 and 8 total time points per patient. The Qiagen DNeasy Blood extraction kit was used to purify genomic DNA from total PBMCs and tumor samples. PBMCs were collected pretreatment and during treatment, and were isolated and stored as previously described. This record belongs to a study of PD-L1 blockade in urothelial cancer (TCRdb year 2017). A note on the overall study: Therapy was started around 2014 for all patients, and atezolizumab 1,200 mg was administered intravenously every 3 weeks. An ECOG performance status of 0 or 1 was recorded for the patients, and 0 to 3 prior chemotherapy regimens had been received by the patients. Blood samples were analyzed at two time points: 3 weeks after treatment start (second dose) and 6 weeks after treatment start. Pretreatment blood TCR-seq was available for about 27 patients, at least one posttreatment blood collection was obtained for around 25 patients, and tumor TCR-seq was available for around 25 patients. About 85% of the 29 patients were identified as males with urothelial cancer of bladder origin, and a prior smoking history was reported by 18 of 29 patients. Durable clinical benefit was achieved by nine patients and was not achieved by 20 patients. TCR sequencing covered pretreatment tumor samples and matched, serially collected peripheral blood taken before and after atezolizumab treatment. Durable clinical benefit was defined as a progression-free survival longer than 6 months, and TCR features were additionally tested against progression-free survival and overall survival. Blood samples gave median yields of about 140,000 T cells and approximately 80,000 unique TCRs, along with a median clonality of 0.080. In the same patients, whole exome sequencing and RNA sequencing of pretreatment tumors were performed in addition to TCR sequencing. The study was an exploratory multi-omic analysis of somatic, immune and clinical correlates of response to PD-L1 blockade with atezolizumab in urothelial cancer. What the study reported, not specific to this receptor: Among patients with durable benefit, tumor-associated TCR clones showed greater expansion in peripheral blood 3 weeks after treatment started (n ≈ 24, p = 0.022). Because of the small sample size (n ≈ 27) and the many exploratory analyses performed, the results are intended to be regarded as hypothesis-generating. Improved progression-free and overall survival was associated with having pretreatment peripheral blood TCR clonality below the median.

Reading the germline V gene gives CDR1 SGHDN and CDR2 FVKESK. Relative to germline, V is missing 6 bases and J is missing 0 bases, with 5 bases of the junction outside any gene match. Counted from cysteine to phenylalanine, this CDR3 has 15 amino acids. The kept DNA is CDR3 alone, 45 bases in frame from the first base. Synthetic TCR analog templates were spiked into each PCR so that absolute template abundance could be estimated from read counts. The immunoSEQ assay used bias-controlled V and J gene primers to amplify TCRbeta CDR3 regions from genomic DNA. Sequencing of rearranged TCRbeta segments was done at approximately 20X coverage. The authors processed their data as follows. Clustering was used to correct sequencing errors, and CDR3s were annotated against IMGT so that V, D and J genes could be assigned. Out-of-frame and stop-codon sequences were excluded, and only productive TCRbeta rearrangements were used in downstream analyses. Clonality was calculated as one minus the Shannon entropy normalized by the log of the number of unique productive sequences. Clones differing between time points or between blood and tumor were identified using Fisher's exact test with Benjamini-Hochberg correction, with an adjusted p below 0.01 applied as the threshold. TCRdb limited this immuneACCESS table to in-frame rearrangements with V and J called. A share of clones is missing; checked studies link under half to unresolved V genes, and the rest is unexplained. V, J and clone size were drawn from that table, and D and trimming were deduced from the DNA. This sample comprises approximately 50,000 clones, about four fifths of them detected only once. The ten top clones hold 1% to 1.5% of the sample.

Here the chain combines TRBV14 and TRBJ1-1, with 9 bases matching TRBD1. The sequences come from PBMCs, collected around atezolizumab (anti-PD-L1) treatment. The TCR sequence derives from a man in his forties or fifties with urothelial cancer. The DNA reads as follows: TGTGCCAGCAGTCGGGACAGGGTGATGAACACTGAAGCTTTCTTT. It translates as CASSRDRVMNTEAFF.